This TCR beta chain came from a study of CD8+ T cells in alopecia areata. Investigators isolated RNA and reverse transcribed it into cDNA to act as the sequencing template. Clones were sequenced by immunoSEQ multiplex PCR, and TCRdb holds only the in-frame ones, with some missing. The table lists approximately 40,000 clones, around half of them singletons. Sorting of CD4+ cells into CD25+CD127- cells was performed for a handful of patients. As part of sample collection, lesional scalp punch biopsies and peripheral blood were taken from alopecia areata patients. Investigators sorted PBMCs to obtain both CD4+ and CD8+ T cells. This clone was counted only a few times. Antigen specificity is unknown. General study points: Clonality was higher in lesional than normal scalp, especially in alopecia totalis/universalis. There were also resident alphabeta T cells of normal skin sequenced in scalp samples.

This receptor was obtained from a human donor with alopecia areata. Specimen: CD4+ Tregs sorted from blood.

This CDR3 is CASSFPGVNVLTF. DNA of the CDR3: TGTGCCAGCAGCTTCCCTGGTGTCAACGTCCTGACTTTC. The rearrangement uses TRBV5-4 and TRBJ2-6; D ambiguous. V was cut by 2 bases and J by 9 bases, with 9 bases left in between. The length of the CDR3 is 13 residues. Germline V CDR1 and CDR2: SGHNT, YYREEE (reference sequence).